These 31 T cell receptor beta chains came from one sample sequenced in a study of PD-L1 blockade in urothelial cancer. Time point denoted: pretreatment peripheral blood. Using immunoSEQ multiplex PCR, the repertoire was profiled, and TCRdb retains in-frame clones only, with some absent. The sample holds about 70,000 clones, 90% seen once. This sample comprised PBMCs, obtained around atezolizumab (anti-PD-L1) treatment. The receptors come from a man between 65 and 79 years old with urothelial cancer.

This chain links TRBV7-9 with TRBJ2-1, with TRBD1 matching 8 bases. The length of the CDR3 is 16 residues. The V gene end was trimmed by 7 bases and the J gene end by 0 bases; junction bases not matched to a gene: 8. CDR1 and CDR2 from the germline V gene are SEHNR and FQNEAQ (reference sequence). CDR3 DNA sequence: TGTGCCAGCACAGGGGGCGGGCTTAGCTCCTACAATGAGCAGTTCTTC. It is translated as CASTGGGLSSYNEQFF.

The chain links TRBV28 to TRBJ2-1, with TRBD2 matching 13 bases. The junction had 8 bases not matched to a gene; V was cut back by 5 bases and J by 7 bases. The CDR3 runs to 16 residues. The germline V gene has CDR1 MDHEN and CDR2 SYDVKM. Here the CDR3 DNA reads TGTGCCAGCAGTCCCGGGACTAGCGGGATTATTAATGAGCAGTTCTTC. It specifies CASSPGTSGIINEQFF.

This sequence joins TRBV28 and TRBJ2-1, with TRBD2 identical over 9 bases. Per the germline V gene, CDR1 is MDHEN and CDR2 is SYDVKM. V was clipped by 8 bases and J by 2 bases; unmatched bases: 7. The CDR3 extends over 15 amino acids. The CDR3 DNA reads TGTGCCAGCGGCGCGGGGGGGGCAACCTACAATGAGCAGTTCTTC. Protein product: CASGAGGATYNEQFF.

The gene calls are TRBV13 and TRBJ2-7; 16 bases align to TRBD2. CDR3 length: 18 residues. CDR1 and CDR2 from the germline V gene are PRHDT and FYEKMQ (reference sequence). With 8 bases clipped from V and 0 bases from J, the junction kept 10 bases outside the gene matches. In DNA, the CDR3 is TGTGCCAGCTCGTCAGGGACTAGCGGGAGGGAATCCTCCTACGAGCAGTACTTC. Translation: CASSSGTSGRESSYEQYF. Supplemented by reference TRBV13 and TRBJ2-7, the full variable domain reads AAGVIQSPRHLIKEKRETATLKCYPIPRHDTVYWYQQGPGQDPQFLISFYEKMQSDKGSIPDRFSAQQFSDYHSELNMSSLELGDSALYFCASSSGTSGRESSYEQYFGPGTRLTVT.

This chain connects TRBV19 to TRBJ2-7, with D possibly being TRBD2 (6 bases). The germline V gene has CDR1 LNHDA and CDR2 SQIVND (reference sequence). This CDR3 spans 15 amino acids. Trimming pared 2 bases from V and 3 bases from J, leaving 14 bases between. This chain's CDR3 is CASSIKWGLVYEQYF. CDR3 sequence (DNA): TGTGCCAGTAGTATAAAGTGGGGACTGGTCTACGAGCAGTACTTC.

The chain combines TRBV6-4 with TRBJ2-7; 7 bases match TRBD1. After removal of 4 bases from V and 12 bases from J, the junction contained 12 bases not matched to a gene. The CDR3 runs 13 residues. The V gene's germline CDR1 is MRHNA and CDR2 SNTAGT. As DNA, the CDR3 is TGTGCCAGCAGTGCTACCTTACAGGGGAGTCTGTACTTC. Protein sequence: CASSATLQGSLYF.

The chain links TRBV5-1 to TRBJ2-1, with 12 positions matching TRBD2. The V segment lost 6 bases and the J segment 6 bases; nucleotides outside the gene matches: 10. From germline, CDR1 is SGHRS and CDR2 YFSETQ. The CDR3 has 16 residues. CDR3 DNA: TGCGCCAGCACCCCGAGTGGGGGACTAGCGGGCAATGAGCAGTTCTTC. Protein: CASTPSGGLAGNEQFF.

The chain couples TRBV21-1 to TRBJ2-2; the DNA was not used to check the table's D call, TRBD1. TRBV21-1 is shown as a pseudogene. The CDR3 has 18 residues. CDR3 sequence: CASSMPDRVEGSTGELFF. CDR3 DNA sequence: TGTGCCAGCAGCATGCCCGACAGGGTCGAGGGGAGTACCGGGGAGCTGTTTTTT.

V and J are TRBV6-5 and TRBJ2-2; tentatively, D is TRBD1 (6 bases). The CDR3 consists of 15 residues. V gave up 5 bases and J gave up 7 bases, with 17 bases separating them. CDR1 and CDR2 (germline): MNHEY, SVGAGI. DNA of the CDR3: TGTGCCAGCAGTCGCCAACAGGGTAGTAGCGGGGAGCTGTTTTTT. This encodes CASSRQQGSSGELFF.

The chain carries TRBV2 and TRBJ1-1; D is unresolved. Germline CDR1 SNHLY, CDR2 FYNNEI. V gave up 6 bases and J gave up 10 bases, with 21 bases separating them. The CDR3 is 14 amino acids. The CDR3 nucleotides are TGTGCCAGCAGCCCATCTTCGGGCGGGGAAGGAGCTTTCTTT. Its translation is CASSPSSGGEGAFF.

The CDR3 coding sequence is TGTGCCGGAGGGCAAGAGATCAATCAGCCCCAGCATTTT. It yields the protein CAGGQEINQPQHF. The V gene is TRBV6-6, the J gene TRBJ1-5; no reliable D call. This CDR3 region has 13 residues. V dropped 11 bases and J dropped 3 bases, with 14 bases sitting between them. From germline, CDR1 is MNHNY and CDR2 SVGAGI (reference sequence).

CDR3 nucleotide sequence: TGTGCCAGCAGCTCCGTAGCGGGAGGGCCTTCCCACGAGCAGTACTTC. This encodes CASSSVAGGPSHEQYF. The genes are TRBV5-4 and TRBJ2-7; 11 bases fit TRBD2. The CDR3 spans 16 residues. Germline V gene sequence: CDR1 SGHNT, CDR2 YYREEE (reference sequence). Trimming cost V 3 bases and J 5 bases; bases outside gene matches: 10.

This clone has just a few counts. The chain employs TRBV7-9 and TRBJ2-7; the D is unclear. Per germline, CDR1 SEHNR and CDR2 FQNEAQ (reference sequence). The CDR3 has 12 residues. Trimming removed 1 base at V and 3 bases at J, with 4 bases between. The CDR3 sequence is CASSLEYYEQYF. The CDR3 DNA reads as TGTGCCAGCAGCTTAGAATACTACGAGCAGTACTTC.

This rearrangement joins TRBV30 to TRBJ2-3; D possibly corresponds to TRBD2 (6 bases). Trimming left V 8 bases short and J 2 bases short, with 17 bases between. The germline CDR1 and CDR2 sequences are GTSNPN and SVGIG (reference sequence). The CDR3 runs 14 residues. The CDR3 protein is CALTKAGSTDTQYF. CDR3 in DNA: TGTGCCCTGACCAAGGCGGGATCCACAGATACGCAGTATTTT.

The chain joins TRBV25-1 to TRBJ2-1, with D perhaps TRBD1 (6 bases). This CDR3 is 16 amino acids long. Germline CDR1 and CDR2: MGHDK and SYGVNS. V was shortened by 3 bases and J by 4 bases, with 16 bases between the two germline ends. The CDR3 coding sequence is TGTGCCAGCAGTGAGAATACCGGGACACAGTACAATGAGCAGTTCTTC. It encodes CASSENTGTQYNEQFF.

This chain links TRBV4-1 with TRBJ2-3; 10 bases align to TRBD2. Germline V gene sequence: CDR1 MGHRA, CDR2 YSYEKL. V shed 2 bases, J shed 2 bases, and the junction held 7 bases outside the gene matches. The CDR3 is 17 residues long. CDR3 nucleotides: TGCGCCAGCAGCCAAAGTACTAGCGGGACGTACACAGATACGCAGTATTTT. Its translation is CASSQSTSGTYTDTQYF.

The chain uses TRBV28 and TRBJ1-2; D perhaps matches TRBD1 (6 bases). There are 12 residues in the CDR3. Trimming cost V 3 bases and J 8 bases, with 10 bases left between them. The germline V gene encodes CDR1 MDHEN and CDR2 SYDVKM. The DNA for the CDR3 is TGTGCCAGCAGTTTGAAGGGGGGGGGCTACACCTTC. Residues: CASSLKGGGYTF.

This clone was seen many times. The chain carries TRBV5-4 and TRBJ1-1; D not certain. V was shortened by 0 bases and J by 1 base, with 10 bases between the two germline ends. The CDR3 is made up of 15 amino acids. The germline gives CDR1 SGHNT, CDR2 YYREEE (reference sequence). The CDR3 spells CASSLGQRTNTEAFF. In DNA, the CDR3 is TGTGCCAGCAGCTTGGGGCAGCGTACGAACACTGAAGCTTTCTTT.

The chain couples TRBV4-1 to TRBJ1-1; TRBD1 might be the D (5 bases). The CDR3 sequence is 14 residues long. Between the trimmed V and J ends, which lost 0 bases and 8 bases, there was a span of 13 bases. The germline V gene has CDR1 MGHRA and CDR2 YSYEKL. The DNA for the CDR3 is TGCGCCAGCAGCCAAGAAGGGCCACGGGGGGAAGCTTTCTTT. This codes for CASSQEGPRGEAFF.

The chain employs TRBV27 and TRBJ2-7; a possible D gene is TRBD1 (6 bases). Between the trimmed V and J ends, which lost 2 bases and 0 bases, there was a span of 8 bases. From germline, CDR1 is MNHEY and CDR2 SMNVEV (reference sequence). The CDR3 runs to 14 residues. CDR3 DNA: TGTGCCAGCAGTTTAGGGACACTCTCCTACGAGCAGTACTTC. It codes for CASSLGTLSYEQYF.

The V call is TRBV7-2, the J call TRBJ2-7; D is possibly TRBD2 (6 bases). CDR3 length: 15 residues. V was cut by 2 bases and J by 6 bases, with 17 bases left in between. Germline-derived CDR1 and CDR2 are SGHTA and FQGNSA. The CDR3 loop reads CASSLSGGPLSEQYF. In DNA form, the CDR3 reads TGTGCCAGCAGCTTATCCGGGGGACCCCTCTCCGAGCAGTACTTC.

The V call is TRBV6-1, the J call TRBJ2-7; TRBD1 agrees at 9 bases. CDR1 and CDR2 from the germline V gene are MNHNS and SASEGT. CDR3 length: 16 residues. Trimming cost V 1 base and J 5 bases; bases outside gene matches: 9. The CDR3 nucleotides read TGTGCCAGCAGTGAAGGACCTGGGACAGGGAGCGACGAGCAGTACTTC. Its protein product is CASSEGPGTGSDEQYF.

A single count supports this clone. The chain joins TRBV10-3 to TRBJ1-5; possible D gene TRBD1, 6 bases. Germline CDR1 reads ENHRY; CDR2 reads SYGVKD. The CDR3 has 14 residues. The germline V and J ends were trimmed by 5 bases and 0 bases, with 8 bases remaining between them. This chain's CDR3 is CAISQGYSNQPQHF. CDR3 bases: TGTGCCATCAGTCAGGGGTATAGCAATCAGCCCCAGCATTTT.

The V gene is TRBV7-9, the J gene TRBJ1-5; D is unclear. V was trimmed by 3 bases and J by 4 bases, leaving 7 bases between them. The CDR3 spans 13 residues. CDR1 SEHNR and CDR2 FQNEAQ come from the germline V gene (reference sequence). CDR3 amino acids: CASSLTLNQPQHF. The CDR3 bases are TGTGCCAGCAGCTTGACACTTAATCAGCCCCAGCATTTT. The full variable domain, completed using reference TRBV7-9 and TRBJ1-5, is DTGVSQNPRHKITKRGQNVTFRCDPISEHNRLYWYRQTLGQGPEFLTYFQNEAQLEKSRLLSDRFSAERPKGSFSTLEIQRTEQGDSAMYLCASSLTLNQPQHFGDGTRLSIL.

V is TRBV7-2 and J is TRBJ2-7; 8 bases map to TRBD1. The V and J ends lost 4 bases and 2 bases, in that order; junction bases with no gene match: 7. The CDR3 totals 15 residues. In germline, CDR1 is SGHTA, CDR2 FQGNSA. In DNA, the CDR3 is TGTGCCAGCAGCTCCCGGACAGGGCCAGCCTACGAGCAGTACTTC. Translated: CASSSRTGPAYEQYF.

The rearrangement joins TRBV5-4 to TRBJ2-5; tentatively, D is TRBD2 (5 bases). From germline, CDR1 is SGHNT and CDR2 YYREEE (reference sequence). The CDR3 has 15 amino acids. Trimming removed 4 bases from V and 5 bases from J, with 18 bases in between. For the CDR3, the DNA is TGTGCCAGCAGCCCCCGGCTAAGTAGGAGGGAGACCCAGTACTTC. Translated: CASSPRLSRRETQYF.

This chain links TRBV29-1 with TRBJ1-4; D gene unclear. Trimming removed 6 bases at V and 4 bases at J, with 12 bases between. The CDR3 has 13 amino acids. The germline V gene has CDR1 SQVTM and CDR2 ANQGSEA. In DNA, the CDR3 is TGCAGCGTCTCCCAGGTCCTTAATGAAAAACTGTTTTTT. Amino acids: CSVSQVLNEKLFF.

CDR3 in amino acids: CATLTEHSNQPQHF. The CDR3, as DNA: TGCGCCACCCTTACAGAACATAGCAATCAGCCCCAGCATTTT. The chain uses TRBV10-1 and TRBJ1-5; D call uncertain. CDR3 length equals 14 residues. Germline V gene lookup returns CDR1 WNHNN and CDR2 SYGVQD (reference sequence). The V end lost 10 bases, the J end lost 0 bases, and 13 bases lay between the germline ends.

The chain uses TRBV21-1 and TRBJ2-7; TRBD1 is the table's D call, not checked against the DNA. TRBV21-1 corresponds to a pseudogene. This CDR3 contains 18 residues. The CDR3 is CASSKEGIFSTGTRLGYF. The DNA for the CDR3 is TGTGCCAGCAGCAAAGAAGGAATCTTTTCGACAGGGACCCGGTTAGGGTACTTC.

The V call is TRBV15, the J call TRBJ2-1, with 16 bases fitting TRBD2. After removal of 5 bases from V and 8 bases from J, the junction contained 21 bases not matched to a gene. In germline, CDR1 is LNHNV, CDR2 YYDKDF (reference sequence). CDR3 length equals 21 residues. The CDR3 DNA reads TGTGCCACCAGCGCACGCGTCGGGACTAGCGGGAGGGCCGGATATGTCGATGAGCAGTTCTTC. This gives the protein CATSARVGTSGRAGYVDEQFF.

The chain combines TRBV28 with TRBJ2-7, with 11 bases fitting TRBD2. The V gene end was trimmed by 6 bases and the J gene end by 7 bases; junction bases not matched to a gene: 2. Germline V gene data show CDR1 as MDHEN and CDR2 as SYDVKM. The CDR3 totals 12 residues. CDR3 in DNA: TGTGCCAGCAGCCGACTAGCGGGAGAGCAGTACTTC. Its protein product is CASSRLAGEQYF.